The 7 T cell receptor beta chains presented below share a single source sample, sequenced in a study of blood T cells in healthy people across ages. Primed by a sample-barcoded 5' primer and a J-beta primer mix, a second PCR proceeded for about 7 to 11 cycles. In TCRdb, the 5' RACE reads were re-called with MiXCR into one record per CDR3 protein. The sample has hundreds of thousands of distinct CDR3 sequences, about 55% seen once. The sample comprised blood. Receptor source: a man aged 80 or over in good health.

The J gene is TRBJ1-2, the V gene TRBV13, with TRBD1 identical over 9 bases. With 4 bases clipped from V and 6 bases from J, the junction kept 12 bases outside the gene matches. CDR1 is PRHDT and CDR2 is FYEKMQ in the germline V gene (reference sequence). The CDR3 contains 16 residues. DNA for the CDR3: TGTGCCAGCAGCTCCCCGGGACAGGGTTTAACGCATGGCTACACCTTC. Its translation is CASSSPGQGLTHGYTF.

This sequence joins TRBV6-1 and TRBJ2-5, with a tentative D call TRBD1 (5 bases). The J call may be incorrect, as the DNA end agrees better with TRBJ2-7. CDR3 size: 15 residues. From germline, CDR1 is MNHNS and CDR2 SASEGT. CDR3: CASSEIYGRVHEQYF. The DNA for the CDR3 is TGTGCCAGCAGTGAAATATATGGCAGGGTCCACGAGCAGTACTTC.

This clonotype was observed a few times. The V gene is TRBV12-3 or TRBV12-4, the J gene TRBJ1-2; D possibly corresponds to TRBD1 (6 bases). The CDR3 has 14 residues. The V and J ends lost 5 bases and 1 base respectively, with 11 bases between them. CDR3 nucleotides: TGTGCCAGCAGTAAGACAGGAGATAACTATGGCTACACCTTC. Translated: CASSKTGDNYGYTF.

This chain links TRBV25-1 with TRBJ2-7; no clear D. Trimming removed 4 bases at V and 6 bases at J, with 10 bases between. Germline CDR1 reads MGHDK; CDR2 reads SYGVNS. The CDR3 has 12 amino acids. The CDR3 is CASSGGTGEQYF. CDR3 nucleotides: TGTGCCAGCAGTGGCGGTACCGGCGAGCAGTACTTC.

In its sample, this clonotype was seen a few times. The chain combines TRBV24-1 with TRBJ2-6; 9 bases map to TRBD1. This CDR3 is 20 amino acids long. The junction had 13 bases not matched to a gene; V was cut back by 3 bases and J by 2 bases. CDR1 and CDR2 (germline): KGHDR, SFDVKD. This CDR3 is CATSDNRGLEGPPGANVLTF. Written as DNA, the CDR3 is TGTGCCACCAGTGATAACAGGGGGCTGGAGGGGCCTCCTGGGGCCAACGTCCTGACTTTC.

The CDR3 reads CSVRRGYNEQYF. CDR3 nucleotide sequence: TGCAGCGTTAGGAGGGGCTACAATGAGCAGTACTTC. The genes are TRBV29-1 and TRBJ2-5, with a weak D call TRBD2 (6 bases). The CDR3 covers 12 residues. From germline, CDR1 is SQVTM and CDR2 ANQGSEA. V was shortened by 5 bases and J by 11 bases, with 18 bases between the two germline ends.

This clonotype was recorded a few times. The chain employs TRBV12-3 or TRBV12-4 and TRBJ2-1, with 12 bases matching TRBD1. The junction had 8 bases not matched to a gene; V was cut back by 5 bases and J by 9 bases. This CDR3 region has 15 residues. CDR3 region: CASSTPGQGASEQFF. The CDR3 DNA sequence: TGTGCCAGCAGTACGCCGGGACAGGGGGCCTCTGAGCAGTTCTTC.